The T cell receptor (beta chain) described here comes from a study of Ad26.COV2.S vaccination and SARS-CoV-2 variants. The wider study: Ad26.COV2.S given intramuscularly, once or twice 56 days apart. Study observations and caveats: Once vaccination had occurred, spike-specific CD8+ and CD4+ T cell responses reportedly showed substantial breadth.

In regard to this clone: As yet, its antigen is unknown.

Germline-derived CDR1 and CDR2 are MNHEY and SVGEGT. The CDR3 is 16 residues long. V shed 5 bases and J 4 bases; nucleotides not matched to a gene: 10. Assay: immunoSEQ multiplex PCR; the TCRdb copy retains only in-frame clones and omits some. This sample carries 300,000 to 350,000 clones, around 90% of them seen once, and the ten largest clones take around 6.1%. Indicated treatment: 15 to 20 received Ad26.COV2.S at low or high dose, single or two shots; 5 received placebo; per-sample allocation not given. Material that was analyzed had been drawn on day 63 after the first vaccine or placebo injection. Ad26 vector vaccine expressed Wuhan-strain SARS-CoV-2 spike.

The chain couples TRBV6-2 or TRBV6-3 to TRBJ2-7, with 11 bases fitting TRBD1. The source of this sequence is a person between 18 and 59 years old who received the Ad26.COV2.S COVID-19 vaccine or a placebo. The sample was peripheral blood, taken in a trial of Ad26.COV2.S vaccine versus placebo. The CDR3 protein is CASSTGQGAVIYEQYF. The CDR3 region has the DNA TGTGCCAGCAGTACTGGACAGGGGGCAGTAATTTACGAGCAGTACTTC.